This record covers a single TCR beta chain. The sample is drawn from a study of shared clonotypes between healthy human individuals. Profiled with immunoSEQ multiplex PCR; TCRdb holds only in-frame clones, not every one. Of roughly 2.6 million clones listed, around nine tenths are singletons. Trimming left V 1 base short and J 4 bases short, with 12 bases between. Germline CDR1 reads SGHTS; CDR2 reads YDEGEE. This CDR3 has 14 amino acids. The sample comprised naive CD4+ T cells sorted from blood. Noted subset: CD45RA+ positively selected. The J gene is TRBJ2-7, the V gene TRBV5-8, with D maybe TRBD2 (6 bases). The sequence was collected from a man aged 18 to 29 in good health. The CDR3 nucleotides are TGTGCCAGCAGCTTGTTGGGGGGAGGATACGAGCAGTACTTC. Encoded protein: CASSLLGGGYEQYF.